Sequencing of this T cell receptor beta chain was carried out in a study of T cell responses to AZD1222 COVID-19 vaccine. Whole-study findings and limits: Epitopes outside B.1.351 and B.1.1.7 mutated regions reportedly drew nearly half of spike TCRs.

This clone has only a few counts. Its antigen is undetermined. Clones were read by immunoSEQ multiplex PCR, and TCRdb kept only the in-frame ones, dropping some. The sample yields 25,000 to 35,000 clones, 85% to 95% seen once. Germline V gene lookup returns CDR1 SGHTA and CDR2 FQGNSA. Trimming at V came to 4 bases and at J to 7 bases, leaving 7 bases not matched to a gene. The CDR3 covers 13 residues. The sequencing here drew on peripheral blood, taken on day 0 of AZD1222 vaccination. The genes are TRBV7-2 and TRBJ2-7; 7 nucleotides match TRBD2. The receptor's source is an adult in good health. The CDR3 DNA is TGTGCCAGCAGCTCAACAGCAGCGGGAGAGCAGTACTTC. This sequence encodes CASSSTAAGEQYF. Variable domain in full (rest from reference TRBV7-2 and TRBJ2-7): GAGVSQSPSNKVTEKGKDVELRCDPISGHTALYWYRQSLGQGLEFLIYFQGNSAPDKSGLPSDRFSAERTGGSVSTLTIQRTQQEDSAVYLCASSSTAAGEQYFGPGTRLTVT.